Below are 12 T cell receptor beta chains sequenced from a single sample in a study of blood T cell repertoires in COVID-19. Produced via immunoSEQ multiplex PCR; TCRdb's table is partial and in-frame only. The sample has under 300,000 clones, roughly 77% seen once; the top ten hold around 3.4%. Sequences were obtained from peripheral blood. The source is a woman older than 75 with acute or convalescent COVID-19.

This clone appeared a few times. This rearrangement joins TRBV4-1 to TRBJ1-2; no clear D. V was trimmed by 1 base and J by 13 bases, leaving 22 bases between them. Germline V gene sequence: CDR1 MGHRA, CDR2 YSYEKL. This CDR3 contains 15 residues. The chain's CDR3 is CASSQGVGIRTERTF. The CDR3, as DNA: TGCGCCAGCAGCCAAGGGGTCGGGATACGCACGGAACGCACCTTC.

The gene calls are TRBV6-1 and TRBJ1-1; D is unclear. Deletions cut 3 bases from V and 3 bases from J, with 8 bases between. CDR1 MNHNS and CDR2 SASEGT come from the germline V gene. The CDR3 extends over 13 amino acids. For the CDR3, the DNA is TGTGCCAGCAGTGACCAGTCCTACACTGAAGCTTTCTTT. Translation gives CASSDQSYTEAFF.

The J gene is TRBJ2-2, the V gene TRBV7-9; D not certain. Germline loops: CDR1 SEHNR, CDR2 FQNEAQ (reference sequence). The CDR3 runs to 13 residues. V lost 1 base and J lost 6, with 6 bases in between. The CDR3 reads CASSLVLAGELFF. As DNA, the CDR3 is TGTGCCAGCAGCTTAGTCCTAGCCGGGGAGCTGTTTTTT.

This clone was counted between two and nine times. The chain joins TRBV30 to TRBJ2-6, with a tentative D call TRBD1 (6 bases). Germline V CDR1 and CDR2: GTSNPN, SVGIG (reference sequence). This CDR3 region has 16 residues. The ends were cut back, 0 bases at V and 3 bases at J, with 12 bases in the middle. This chain's CDR3 is CAWSVPRGDGANVLTF. The CDR3 DNA reads as TGTGCCTGGAGTGTACCCAGGGGTGATGGGGCCAACGTCCTGACTTTC. The whole variable domain, filled in from reference TRBV30 and TRBJ2-6, reads SQTIHQWPATLVQPVGSPLSLECTVEGTSNPNLYWYRQAAGRGLQLLFYSVGIGQISSEVPQNLSASRPQDRQFILSSKKLLLSDSGFYLCAWSVPRGDGANVLTFGAGSRLTVL.

This chain links TRBV7-9 with TRBJ2-5; 8 bases are shared with TRBD2. The germline V gene has CDR1 SEHNR and CDR2 FQNEAQ (reference sequence). V was pared by 4 bases and J by 5 bases, with 18 bases of the junction left unmatched. The CDR3 consists of 18 residues. CDR3 nucleotides: TGTGCCAGCAGCTCAATACTTTTGGCGCGGGGGGAGCAGGAGACCCAGTACTTC. Translation gives CASSSILLARGEQETQYF.

The chain couples TRBV5-6 to TRBJ1-1, with TRBD1 as a possible D gene (6 bases). Trimming stripped 6 bases from V and 2 bases from J, with 14 bases between. Germline CDR1 SGHDT, CDR2 YYEEEE. The CDR3 extends over 14 amino acids. The CDR3 nucleotides read TGTGCCAGCAACTCATACAGGGTAAACACTGAAGCTTTCTTT. Translating it yields CASNSYRVNTEAFF.

The chain employs TRBV4-1 and TRBJ1-2, with a weak D call TRBD1 (5 bases). Germline lookup yields CDR1 MGHRA and CDR2 YSYEKL. The CDR3 spans 15 residues. The V and J ends lost 1 base and 8 bases respectively, with 17 bases between them. The CDR3 protein is CASSQGGVIPMGYTF. The CDR3 nucleotides are TGCGCCAGCAGCCAAGGGGGCGTGATCCCTATGGGCTACACCTTC.

V and J are TRBV24-1 and TRBJ2-1, with 11 bases lining up with TRBD1. CDR3 length equals 15 residues. Germline-derived CDR1 and CDR2 are KGHDR and SFDVKD. J gave up 7 bases and V 4 bases, and 5 bases lay outside the gene matches. The CDR3 DNA reads TGTGCCACCAGTGACCGGGACAGGGGGTCAAATGAGCAGTTCTTC. It codes for CATSDRDRGSNEQFF.

The chain is built from TRBV7-2 and TRBJ2-2; TRBD2 aligns across 8 bases. The CDR3 sequence is 15 residues long. From germline, CDR1 is SGHTA and CDR2 FQGNSA. V trimming: 5 bases; J trimming: 7 bases; junction bases outside the gene matches: 9. The CDR3 DNA reads as TGTGCCAGCAGCCCTCCGGGACTAGGACGCGGGGAGCTGTTTTTT. Its translation is CASSPPGLGRGELFF.

The genes are TRBV6-5 and TRBJ2-7, with TRBD1 identical over 8 bases. Germline-derived CDR1 and CDR2 are MNHEY and SVGAGI. CDR3 length: 15 amino acids. Trimming cost V 7 bases and J 3 bases; bases outside gene matches: 11. The CDR3 here is CASNLAGTGVYEQYF. Written as DNA, the CDR3 is TGTGCCAGCAACCTAGCCGGGACAGGAGTCTACGAGCAGTACTTC.

The chain carries TRBV7-6 and TRBJ1-2, with 10 bases identical to TRBD1. This CDR3 comprises 15 residues. CDR1 SGHVS and CDR2 FNYEAQ come from the germline V gene. With 5 bases clipped from V and 2 bases from J, the junction kept 5 bases outside the gene matches. Here the CDR3 reads CASSLGQGGNYGYTF. The CDR3 nucleotides read TGTGCCAGCAGCCTTGGACAGGGGGGAAACTATGGCTACACCTTC.

This clone came up once. This chain joins TRBV27 and TRBJ1-2, with 10 nucleotides matching TRBD1. The germline V gene has CDR1 MNHEY and CDR2 SMNVEV (reference sequence). The CDR3 is 14 residues long. The V and J ends lost 6 bases and 7 bases, in that order; junction bases with no gene match: 8. The CDR3: CASRKTGGLFGYTF. For the CDR3, the DNA is TGTGCCAGCAGAAAGACAGGGGGCCTTTTTGGCTACACCTTC.